The 12 T cell receptor beta chains below all came from one sample that was sequenced in a study of response to subunit inactivated influenza vaccine. MiXCR was run by TCRdb on the RT-PCR reads, yielding one entry per CDR3 protein. The sample includes fewer than 800,000 distinct CDR3 sequences, 15% to 18% of them seen just once. The material was PBMCs from blood, obtained 11 to 12 days after vaccination. The receptors shown here come from a man aged 50 to 60 who received an inactivated influenza vaccine.

This clonotype was seen more than once but under ten times. The chain combines TRBV12-3 or TRBV12-4 with TRBJ2-3; TRBD2 aligns across 7 bases. After removal of 3 bases from V and 2 bases from J, the junction contained 8 bases not matched to a gene. The length of the CDR3 is 16 residues. In DNA form, the CDR3 reads TGTGCCAGCAGTTTGAGGATGCGGGGGACCACAGATACGCAGTATTTT. This translates into CASSLRMRGTTDTQYF.

The chain uses TRBV15 and TRBJ2-7; 10 positions match TRBD2. The J segment lost 3 bases and the V segment lost 0 bases, leaving 8 bases of the junction unmatched. The CDR3 sequence is 17 residues long. CDR1 and CDR2 from the germline V gene are LNHNV and YYDKDF (reference sequence). CDR3 residues: CATSRDRPSGSIYEQYF. The DNA for the CDR3 is TGTGCCACCAGCAGAGATCGGCCTAGCGGGAGCATCTACGAGCAGTACTTC.

This sequence joins TRBV29-1 and TRBJ2-5; perhaps TRBD2 as D (5 bases). Germline V gives CDR1 SQVTM, CDR2 ANQGSEA. The CDR3 has 16 amino acids. V gave up 2 bases and J gave up 4 bases, with 20 bases separating them. The CDR3 DNA reads as TGCAGCGTTGAACCAGTAGCGTCAAAGGTAGCAGAGACCCAGTACTTC. This sequence encodes CSVEPVASKVAETQYF.

This clonotype has ten or more counts. The J gene is TRBJ1-2, the V gene TRBV7-9; 8 positions match TRBD1. V was pared by 5 bases and J by 4 bases, with 6 bases of the junction left unmatched. CDR1 and CDR2 from the germline V gene are SEHNR and FQNEAQ (reference sequence). This CDR3 region has 14 residues. CDR3 bases: TGTGCCAGCAGCCCTCTGACAGGGGCCTATGGCTACACCTTC. Its translation: CASSPLTGAYGYTF.

In this sample, this clonotype turned up a few times. This chain links TRBV7-9 with TRBJ2-7; the D is unclear. Germline V gene lookup returns CDR1 SEHNR and CDR2 FQNEAQ (reference sequence). The CDR3 loop spans 15 amino acids. Trimming pared 4 bases from V and 2 bases from J, leaving 15 bases between. The CDR3 here is CASSSVVFKTYEQYF. The DNA of the CDR3 is TGTGCCAGCAGCTCCGTCGTGTTTAAAACCTACGAGCAGTACTTC.

Notes on this clonotype: A much larger clone is a single base away; this may be a read error. This CDR3 is missing its conserved last phenylalanine or tryptophan, likely due to a read error. This chain joins TRBV4-1 and TRBJ1-1; D is possibly TRBD1 (5 bases). The germline gives CDR1 MGHRA, CDR2 YSYEKL. This CDR3 has 15 amino acids. V lost 0 bases and J 4 bases, leaving 12 bases between the germline ends. The CDR3 bases are TGCGCCAGCAGCCAAGATACTTGGGGGAGCACTGAAGCTTTCCTT. Translating it yields CASSQDTWGSTEAFL.

The chain recombines TRBV20-1 with TRBJ2-1, with 10 positions matching TRBD1. CDR3 size: 21 residues. Germline assignment: CDR1 DFQATT and CDR2 SNEGSKA (reference sequence). Unmatched junction bases numbered 18, after V lost 1 base and J lost 0 bases. The CDR3 spells CSARATPGGQGTTSSYNEQFF. The CDR3 DNA sequence: TGCAGTGCTAGAGCCACCCCAGGGGGACAGGGGACAACTAGCTCCTACAATGAGCAGTTCTTC.

This clonotype was detected only a few times. The chain uses TRBV4-1 and TRBJ2-5, with no clear D. This CDR3 has 14 amino acids. V was trimmed by 2 bases and J by 1 base, leaving 8 bases between them. CDR1 MGHRA and CDR2 YSYEKL come from the germline V gene. The chain's CDR3 is CASSQRVIQETQYF. Here the CDR3 DNA reads TGCGCCAGCAGCCAAAGGGTTATCCAAGAGACCCAGTACTTC.

In its sample, this clonotype was seen many times. This CDR3 reads CASSFSGFGYGYTF. CDR3 nucleotides: TGTGCCAGCAGTTTTTCGGGGTTTGGCTATGGCTACACCTTC. This rearrangement joins TRBV12-3 or TRBV12-4 to TRBJ1-2; D call uncertain. The length of the CDR3 is 14 residues. V was cut by 3 bases and J by 4 bases, with 12 bases left in between.

At least ten counts were recorded for this clonotype. The CDR3 nucleotides read TGCGCCAGCAGCCAAGAGTCCGCGGGGGTTGATACGCAGTATTTT. It yields the protein CASSQESAGVDTQYF. This chain links TRBV4-1 with TRBJ2-3; TRBD2 matches 7 bases. Germline values: CDR1 MGHRA, CDR2 YSYEKL. The V and J ends lost 0 bases and 6 bases, in that order; junction bases with no gene match: 6. The CDR3 has 15 residues.

As DNA, the CDR3 is TGCGCCAGCAGCTCACCCTTAAAGGACCGGCTCCCTCAAGAGACCCAGTACTTC. Amino acids: CASSSPLKDRLPQETQYF. The chain joins TRBV5-1 to TRBJ2-5; D remains unclear. The germline CDR1 and CDR2 sequences are SGHRS and YFSETQ. The V gene lost 3 bases and the J gene lost 2 bases, with 23 bases spanning the gap. The CDR3 covers 18 residues.

The gene calls are TRBV10-3 and TRBJ2-7; TRBD1 agrees at 7 bases. The germline V gene encodes CDR1 ENHRY and CDR2 SYGVKD. The CDR3 length is 14 residues. Losses at the gene ends were 4 bases for V and 2 bases for J; bases not matched to a gene: 5. CDR3 protein: CAISAGQPTYEQYF. The CDR3 bases are TGTGCCATCAGTGCGGGACAGCCTACCTACGAGCAGTACTTC.